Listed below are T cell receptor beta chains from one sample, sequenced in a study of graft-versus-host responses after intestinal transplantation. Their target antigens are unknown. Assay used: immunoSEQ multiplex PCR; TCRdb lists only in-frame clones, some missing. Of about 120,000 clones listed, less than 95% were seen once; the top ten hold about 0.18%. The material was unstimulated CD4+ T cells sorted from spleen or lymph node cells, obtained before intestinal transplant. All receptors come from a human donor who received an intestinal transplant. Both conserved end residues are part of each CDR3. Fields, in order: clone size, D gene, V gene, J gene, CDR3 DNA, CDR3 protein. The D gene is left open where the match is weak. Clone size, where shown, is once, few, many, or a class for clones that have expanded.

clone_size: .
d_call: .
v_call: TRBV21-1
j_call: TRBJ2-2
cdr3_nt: TGTGCCAGCAGCAAAGACCGACCAGGGACAGGGAACGGAACCGGGGAGCTGTTTTTT
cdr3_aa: CASSKDRPGTGNGTGELFF

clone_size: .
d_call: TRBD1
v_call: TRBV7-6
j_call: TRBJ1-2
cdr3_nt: TGTGCCAGCAGCTTAGCGCCGACAGGGCACTATGGCTACACCTTC
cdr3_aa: CASSLAPTGHYGYTF

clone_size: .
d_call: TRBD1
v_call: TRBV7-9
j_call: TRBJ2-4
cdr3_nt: TGTGCCAGCAGCTCCCTCCGATCGACAGGGGTCAAAAACATTCAGTACTTC
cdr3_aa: CASSSLRSTGVKNIQYF

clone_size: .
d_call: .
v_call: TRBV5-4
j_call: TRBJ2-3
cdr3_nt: TGTGCCAGCAGCCGGGACACCACAGATACGCAGTATTTT
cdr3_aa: CASSRDTTDTQYF

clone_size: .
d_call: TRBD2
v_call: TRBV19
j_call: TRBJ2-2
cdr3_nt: TGTGCCAGTAGTATCTGGCTAGCGGACCGCACCGGGGAGCTGTTTTTT
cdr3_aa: CASSIWLADRTGELFF

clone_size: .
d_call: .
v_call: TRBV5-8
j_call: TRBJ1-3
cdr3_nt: TGTGCCAGCAGCTTCGGGGGGGCTGGAAACACCATATATTTT
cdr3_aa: CASSFGGAGNTIYF

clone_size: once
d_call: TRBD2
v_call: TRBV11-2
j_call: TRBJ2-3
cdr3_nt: TGTGCCAGCAGCTTACTAGCGGGAGATACGCAGTATTTT
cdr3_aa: CASSLLAGDTQYF

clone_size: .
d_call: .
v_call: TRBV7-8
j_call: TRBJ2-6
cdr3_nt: TGTGCCAGCAGCAACAGTCCCCTCTCTGGGGCCAACGTCCTGACTTTC
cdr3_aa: CASSNSPLSGANVLTF

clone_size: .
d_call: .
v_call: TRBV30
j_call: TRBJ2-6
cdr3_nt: TGTGCCTGGAGGAAATGGAGCTCTGGGGCCAACGTCCTGACTTTC
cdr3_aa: CAWRKWSSGANVLTF

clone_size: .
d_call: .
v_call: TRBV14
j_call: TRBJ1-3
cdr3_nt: TGTGCCAGCAGCCTCTGGGGAGCTGGAAACACCATATATTTT
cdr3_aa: CASSLWGAGNTIYF

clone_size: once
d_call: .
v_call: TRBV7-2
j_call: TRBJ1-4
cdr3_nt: TGTGCCAGCAGCTTACGGGGAGGGCCCCGAGAAAAACTGTTTTTT
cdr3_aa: CASSLRGGPREKLFF

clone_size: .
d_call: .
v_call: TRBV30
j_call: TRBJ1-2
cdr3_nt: TGTGCCTGGAGTGTTAACAGCATTATCTCATATGGCTACACCTTC
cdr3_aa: CAWSVNSIISYGYTF

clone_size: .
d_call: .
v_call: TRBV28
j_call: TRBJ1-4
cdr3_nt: TGTGCCAGCAGTATTTCCCGGACAAAAAAACTGTTTTTT
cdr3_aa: CASSISRTKKLFF

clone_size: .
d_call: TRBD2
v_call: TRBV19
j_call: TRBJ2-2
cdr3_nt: TGTGCCAGTGTGCGGGAGGGCCGGAACACCGGGGAGCTGTTTTTT
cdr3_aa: CASVREGRNTGELFF

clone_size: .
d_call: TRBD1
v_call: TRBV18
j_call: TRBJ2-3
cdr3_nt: TGTGCCAGCGCCCCCGGGACAGGGGCAGATACGCAGTATTTT
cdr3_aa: CASAPGTGADTQYF

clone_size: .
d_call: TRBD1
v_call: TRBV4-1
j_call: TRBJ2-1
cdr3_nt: TGCGCCAGCAGCCGGGACAGGGGCAATGAGCAGTTCTTC
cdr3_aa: CASSRDRGNEQFF

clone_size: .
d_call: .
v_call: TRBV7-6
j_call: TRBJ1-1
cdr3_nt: TGTGCCAGCAGCCGCAGGGAGGACACTGAAGCTTTCTTT
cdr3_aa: CASSRREDTEAFF

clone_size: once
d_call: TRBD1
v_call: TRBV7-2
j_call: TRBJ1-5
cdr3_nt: TGTGCCAGCAGCTTTTCCCGGGACAGGGGGTTACCTTTAAATCAGCCCCAGCATTTT
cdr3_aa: CASSFSRDRGLPLNQPQHF

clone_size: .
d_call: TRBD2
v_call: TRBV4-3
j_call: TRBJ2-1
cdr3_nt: TGCGCCAGCAGCCAAGATATCGGACTAGGACTGTATGAGCAGTTCTTC
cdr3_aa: CASSQDIGLGLYEQFF

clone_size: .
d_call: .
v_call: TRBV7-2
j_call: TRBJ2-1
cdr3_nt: TGTGCCAGCAGCCTACCGTGGGCACACAATGAGCAGTTCTTC
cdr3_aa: CASSLPWAHNEQFF

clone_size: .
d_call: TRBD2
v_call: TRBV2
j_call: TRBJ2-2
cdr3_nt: TGTGCCAGCAGCTCCGGGACTAGGAAGTTCGGGGAGCTGTTTTTT
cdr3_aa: CASSSGTRKFGELFF

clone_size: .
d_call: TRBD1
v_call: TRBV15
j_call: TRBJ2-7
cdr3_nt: TGTGCCACCAGCAGAGGCGACAGGGGCTACGAGCAGTACTTC
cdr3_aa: CATSRGDRGYEQYF

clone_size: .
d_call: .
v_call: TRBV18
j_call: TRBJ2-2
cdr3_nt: TGTGCCAGCTCACCTAGGACTATAACCGGGGAGCTGTTTTTT
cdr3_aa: CASSPRTITGELFF

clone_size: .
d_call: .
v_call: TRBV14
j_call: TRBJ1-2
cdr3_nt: TGTGCCAGCAGCAGGACCGCACTCGGGATAAGCTATGGCTACACCTTC
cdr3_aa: CASSRTALGISYGYTF

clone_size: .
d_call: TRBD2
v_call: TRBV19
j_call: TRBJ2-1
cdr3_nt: TGTGCCAGTAGTATGCCTAGCGGGGGGGCGGATGAGCAGTTCTTC
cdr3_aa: CASSMPSGGADEQFF

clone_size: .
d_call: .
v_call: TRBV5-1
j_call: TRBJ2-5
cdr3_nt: TGCGCCAGCTCCGGACAGTCCCAAGAGACCCAGTACTTC
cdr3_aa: CASSGQSQETQYF

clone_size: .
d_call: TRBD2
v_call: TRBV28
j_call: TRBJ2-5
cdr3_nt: TGTGCCAGCAGTTTATCCCAAATGGGACTAGCACACCAAGAGACCCAGTACTTC
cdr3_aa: CASSLSQMGLAHQETQYF

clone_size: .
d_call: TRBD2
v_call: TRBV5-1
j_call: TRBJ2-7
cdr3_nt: TGCGCCAGCAGTTTTTCGACTAGCGGATCCTACGAGCAGTACTTC
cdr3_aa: CASSFSTSGSYEQYF

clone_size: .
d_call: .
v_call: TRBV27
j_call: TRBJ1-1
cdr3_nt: TGCGACTGGAGGGTAGTAGGGGACACTGAAGCTTTCTTT
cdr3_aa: CDWRVVGDTEAFF